The 10 T cell receptor beta chains listed next were all sequenced from one sample in a study of blood T cells in healthy people across ages. Then a second PCR, running roughly 7 to 11 cycles, was carried out with a sample-barcoded 5' primer and a J-beta primer mix. A single record per CDR3 protein comes from TCRdb applying MiXCR to the 5' RACE reads. Of around 1,800,000 distinct CDR3 sequences listed, about two fifths are singletons. Sequenced sample: blood. The receptors derive from a human donor in good health.

This clonotype showed up just a few times. This chain uses TRBV20-1 with TRBJ2-1; D gene ambiguous. Germline CDR1 is DFQATT and CDR2 is SNEGSKA (reference sequence). Trimming left V 6 bases short and J 5 bases short, with 8 bases between. The CDR3 consists of 11 residues. CDR3 coding DNA: TGCAGTGCCATCCCGAACAATGAGCAGTTCTTC. Its protein product is CSAIPNNEQFF.

The chain employs TRBV4-1 and TRBJ1-1; weak D call: TRBD1 (5 bases). Trimming removed 2 bases at V and 7 bases at J, with 11 bases between. The V gene's germline CDR1 is MGHRA and CDR2 YSYEKL. CDR3 length: 13 residues. CDR3 bases: TGCGCCAGCAGCCAAATATCGGGGGATGAAGCTTTCTTT. It yields the protein CASSQISGDEAFF.

This clonotype has a handful of counts. This sequence joins TRBV7-3 and TRBJ2-3; 8 bases match TRBD2. The CDR3 has 15 residues. CDR1 is SGHTA and CDR2 is FQGTGA in the germline V gene. Germline trimming cut 5 bases from V and 1 base from J; bases unmatched to any gene: 5. The DNA of the CDR3 is TGTGCCAGCAGCGTACACGGGGGGGGCACAGATACGCAGTATTTT. It yields the protein CASSVHGGGTDTQYF.

CDR3 coding DNA: TGTGCCAGCAGCCATCTGACAGGGAAAAGGGCCGGGGAGCTGTTTTTT. This codes for CASSHLTGKRAGELFF. The rearrangement uses TRBV7-2 and TRBJ2-2, with TRBD1 matching 7 bases. CDR3 length: 16 residues. Trimming at V came to 5 bases and at J to 6 bases, leaving 12 bases not matched to a gene. Looked up from germline, CDR1 is SGHTA and CDR2 is FQGNSA.

The V gene is TRBV7-9, the J gene TRBJ2-2; a weak D match, TRBD1 (6 bases). Germline V lookup: CDR1 SEHNR, CDR2 FQNEAQ (reference sequence). CDR3 size: 16 residues. The V and J ends lost 3 bases and 4 bases respectively, with 15 bases between them. CDR3 sequence: CASSFGRGIGTGELFF. The CDR3 DNA is TGTGCCAGCAGCTTCGGAAGGGGGATTGGCACCGGGGAGCTGTTTTTT.

Of note for this clonotype: The junction departs from the called germline gene at one end, perhaps through a read error. The V and J genes are TRBV6-2 or TRBV6-3 and TRBJ2-7; D tentatively reads TRBD1 or TRBD2 (5 bases each). The CDR3 length is 11 residues. CDR1 is MNHEY and CDR2 is SVGEGT in the germline V gene. The CDR3 nucleotides are TGTGCCTGCAGCAAGGGGAGCGAGCAGTACTTC. Amino acids: CACSKGSEQYF.

The chain employs TRBV4-3 and TRBJ2-1, with 8 bases fitting TRBD1. The CDR3 is 18 residues long. Germline CDR1 and CDR2: LGHNA and YSLEER. The junction had 7 bases not matched to a gene; V was cut back by 0 bases and J by 0 bases. The CDR3 loop reads CASSQDPSGGLSYNEQFF. CDR3 bases: TGCGCCAGCAGCCAAGATCCCTCAGGGGGCCTCTCCTACAATGAGCAGTTCTTC.

This clonotype was detected a few times. The chain carries TRBV11-3 and TRBJ1-1; D unclear. Looked up from germline, CDR1 is SGHNT and CDR2 is YENEEA. V was trimmed by 8 bases and J by 1 base, leaving 5 bases between them. The CDR3 has 11 residues. The CDR3 DNA reads TGTGCCAGCGCACGGAACACTGAAGCTTTCTTT. Protein sequence: CASARNTEAFF.

The V gene is TRBV20-1, the J gene TRBJ1-2; no reliable D call. CDR3 length equals 11 residues. V was clipped by 5 bases and J by 11 bases, with 15 bases between them. The germline V gene has CDR1 DFQATT and CDR2 SNEGSKA (reference sequence). The CDR3 is CSAPNETGYTF. In DNA form, the CDR3 reads TGCAGTGCTCCCAACGAGACGGGTTACACCTTC.

The CDR3 sequence is CASSYFSLRGDTEAFF. The CDR3 DNA sequence: TGTGCCAGCAGTTACTTCTCCCTAAGGGGGGACACTGAAGCTTTCTTT. The genes are TRBV6-6 and TRBJ1-1; weak D call: TRBD1 (6 bases). The CDR3 has 16 residues. Germline-derived CDR1 and CDR2 are MNHNY and SVGAGI (reference sequence). Between the trimmed V and J ends, which lost 1 base and 3 bases, there was a span of 15 bases.